Reported below is one T cell receptor beta chain. There is no known antigen for this receptor. Base qualities were left out, and no much larger clone turns up one base away. Libraries were constructed by PCR. The instrument given in TCRdb is Illumina HiSeq 4000. Bulk TCR libraries were made following a previously described method, with the TCR primers given in Table S5. Total RNA was purified with the Qiagen AllPrep DNA/RNA kit. Before analysis, reads from multiple sequencing runs of one library were combined. The source study handled its data this way. Only reads with exact TCR constant sequence were kept, trimmed to 150 nt, and grouped by their 12-nt molecular barcodes. Reads in each barcode group were sub-clustered using a 15% Levenshtein threshold, and a quality-weighted consensus sequence was built for each RNA molecule. Non-functional sequences were excluded, and lower-count sequences lying one edit away from another sequence were also excluded. Based on a fit of two negative binomial distributions, barcode sub-clusters having less than 20% of the maximum read count were discarded. TCRdb trimmed public reads at Q25 via fastp, called clones via MiXCR and kept in-frame beta chains. Each entry merges the rows of one CDR3 protein and shows their most common DNA and genes. The V and J calls, along with clone size, are taken from TCRdb and not from the paper's own processing. The sample table records 250,000 to 350,000 distinct CDR3 sequences; about a fifth of these occur just once. The ten largest clones add up to 0.81% of the sample.

Libraries of naive CD8 T cells were built from around 20,000 to 990,000 sorted cells, with 10%, 30% or 50% of the purified RNA used. On a BD FACSAria II, naive CD8 T cells were FACS-sorted as CD8+CD4-CCR7+CD45RA+ and collected into RLT Plus buffer. Detection sensitivity was tested by spiking Jurkat RNA equal to some 10 TCR copies' worth into samples containing roughly 19,000-1,000,000 naive CD8 T cells. CD8 T cells were enriched using RosetteSep CD8+ T Cell Enrichment Cocktail and Ficoll-Paque, and the enriched cells then underwent ACK red cell lysis. As encoded in the germline V gene, CDR1 is WSHSY while CDR2 is SAAADI. From the cysteine through the phenylalanine, the CDR3 covers 14 amino acids. Here the CDR3 DNA is all that survives: 42 bases in frame from base 1. V gives up 4 bases and J gives up 6 bases, and the segment between their germline ends measures 14 bases. The data derive from a study of molecular identifiers for immune sequencing clone quantification (dated by TCRdb to 2016 to 2019). Describing the broader study: For a replicate experiment, RNA from around 20,000 or 100,000 naive CD8 T cells was divided into five aliquots, of which four were sequenced. CD8 T cells were used in a methods study to benchmark molecular-identifier clustering-based TCR repertoire sequencing (MIDCIRS) and TCR RNA copy counting. Study-wide conclusions, independent of this receptor: In CMV-specific effector cells, clones with more than 20 RNA copies accounted for over 98% of molecules, whereas in naive cells such clones accounted for under 1%. Even against a background of around 950,000 naive CD8 T cells, spiked-in Jurkat TCR RNA amounting to a single cell's worth was reported to be detectable. Without barcode sub-clustering, chimeric consensus sequences inflated TCR diversity; chimeras reached as high as 47%. The sizes of highly expanded clones could end up underestimated when identical TCR molecules share a barcode. Modeling gave roughly 3 recovered TCR RNA copies per cell versus approximately 10 by digital PCR, implying around 33% capture efficiency. The naive libraries included spiked-in Jurkat TCR RNA (around 9 copies' worth), and this Jurkat TCR RNA is not part of the donor repertoire.

The source of this sequence is a human donor in good health. Some libraries in this study had Jurkat cell RNA spiked in. The specimen sequenced was naive CD8+ T cells from blood, with Jurkat cell RNA spiked in. The cell subset or site label here, explained by the study, means: FACS-sorted CD8+CD4-CCR7+CD45RA+ naive T cells. The chain uses TRBV10-2 and TRBJ2-3, with an unclear D gene assignment. The CDR3 loop reads CASSVTQGGDTQYF. The nucleotides are TGCGCCAGCAGTGTGACCCAAGGTGGCGATACGCAGTATTTT.